This record covers a single T cell receptor beta chain. Its specificity is unknown. This record comes from a study of T cells in Graves' hyperthyroidism and ophthalmopathy. Study results and limitations: Most thyroid clonotypes that were expanded above 0.001 also turned up in blood.

No ophthalmopathy progression within 18 months constituted stable Graves' hyperthyroidism. The study enrolled patients aged 18 to 65 with newly diagnosed hyperthyroidism of under 2 months' duration. Pregnant or lactating patients were excluded, as were those with uncontrolled infection or other autoimmune disease. TCR beta CDR3 regions were amplified from RNA. An initial round of RT-PCR targeting the TCR CDR3 relied on the HTBI primer set. TCRdb called the multiplex PCR reads again in MiXCR, with one record for every CDR3 protein. The table records about 100,000 distinct CDR3 sequences, 15% to 20% of them present only once. The source of this sequence is a woman aged 50 to 65 with Graves' hyperthyroidism. Sequenced: blood.

CDR3 region: CASSSGLAHYEQYF. The CDR3 DNA reads TGTGCCAGCAGCTCGGGACTAGCCCACTACGAGCAGTACTTC. The chain has TRBV6-2 or TRBV6-3 and TRBJ2-7, with 9 positions matching TRBD2. The germline V gene encodes CDR1 MNHEY and CDR2 SVGEGT. With 6 bases clipped from V and 3 bases from J, the junction kept 6 bases outside the gene matches. CDR3 length: 14 residues.